These 14 T cell receptor beta chains were all obtained from the same sample, sequenced in a study of blood T cells in healthy people across ages. The authors ran a second PCR of roughly 7 to 11 cycles using a sample-barcoded 5' primer and a J-beta primer mix. Each CDR3 protein gets one entry after TCRdb re-called the 5' RACE reads with MiXCR. The data show more than 1 million distinct CDR3 sequences, under 55% seen once. Sequencing used blood. The receptors were gathered from an older woman in good health.

The chain carries TRBV10-3 and TRBJ1-3; D is ambiguous. Trimming left V 9 bases short and J 2 bases short, with 5 bases between. Germline V CDR1 and CDR2: ENHRY, SYGVKD. CDR3 length equals 11 residues. Here the CDR3 reads CAINTGNTIYF. The CDR3 DNA reads TGTGCCATAAACACTGGAAACACCATATATTTT.

This clonotype was counted only a few times. The V call is TRBV4-1, the J call TRBJ2-3; 9 bases line up with TRBD1. This CDR3 comprises 16 residues. The germline gives CDR1 MGHRA, CDR2 YSYEKL. V lost 2 bases and J lost 1; bases outside the gene matches: 4. The CDR3 DNA is TGCGCCAGCAGCCAAACCCGGACAGGGGGCACAGATACGCAGTATTTT. Its protein product is CASSQTRTGGTDTQYF.

The chain joins TRBV18 to TRBJ2-2; tentatively, D is TRBD1 or TRBD2 (5 bases each). The CDR3 runs 19 residues. The V end was cut by 3 bases, the J end by 2 bases, with 22 bases between. Germline CDR1 reads KGHSH; CDR2 reads LQKENI. In nucleotides, the CDR3 is TGTGCCAGCTCACCCTATCGGAAGGCCCGGGACGGAAACACCGGGGAGCTGTTTTTT. Translating gives CASSPYRKARDGNTGELFF.

This clonotype occurred a few times. V and J are TRBV10-3 and TRBJ1-6, with TRBD1 as a possible D gene (6 bases). Germline CDR1 ENHRY, CDR2 SYGVKD. The V and J ends lost 2 bases and 7 bases respectively, with 12 bases between them. The CDR3 has 15 residues. The CDR3 protein is CAISERTAQNSPLHF. The DNA for the CDR3 is TGTGCCATCAGTGAGAGGACAGCCCAAAATTCACCCCTCCACTTT.

The chain combines TRBV20-1 with TRBJ2-1; 14 bases agree with TRBD2. In germline, CDR1 is DFQATT, CDR2 SNEGSKA (reference sequence). The CDR3 loop spans 15 amino acids. The V segment lost 5 bases and the J segment 11 bases; nucleotides outside the gene matches: 11. CDR3 protein: CSAGTGTSGSDKQFF. The CDR3 bases are TGCAGTGCTGGGACCGGGACTAGCGGGAGCGATAAGCAGTTCTTC.

The chain carries TRBV27 and TRBJ2-1; 14 bases agree with TRBD2. V gave up 11 bases and J gave up 8 bases; unmatched junction bases: 8. Germline V gene lookup returns CDR1 MNHEY and CDR2 SMNVEV (reference sequence). The CDR3 length is 14 residues. CDR3 DNA sequence: TGTGCCGCTGGGACTAGCGGGAGTGTGTATGAGCAGTTCTTC. Its protein is CAAGTSGSVYEQFF.

This clonotype was seen a handful of times. The chain combines TRBV20-1 with TRBJ2-1; D call uncertain. V shed 0 bases and J shed 7 bases, with 13 bases lying between them. This CDR3 has 14 residues. Germline lookup yields CDR1 DFQATT and CDR2 SNEGSKA (reference sequence). The DNA for the CDR3 is TGCAGTGCTAGAGACGGGTCGCGGAGAAATGAGCAGTTCTTC. Translating it yields CSARDGSRRNEQFF.

The chain is built from TRBV7-9 and TRBJ2-3; D perhaps matches TRBD2 (5 bases). The CDR3 is 15 amino acids. V was shortened by 5 bases and J by 6 bases, with 18 bases between the two germline ends. CDR1 and CDR2 from the germline V gene are SEHNR and FQNEAQ (reference sequence). CDR3 nucleotide sequence: TGTGCCAGCAGCCGTCCGGGAAGCGGCGCGGATACGCAGTATTTT. This sequence encodes CASSRPGSGADTQYF.

The chain couples TRBV18 to TRBJ2-7, with 9 bases matching TRBD1. With V trimmed by 4 bases and J by 6 bases, 7 bases remained unmatched. Looked up from germline, CDR1 is KGHSH and CDR2 is LQKENI. The CDR3 totals 14 residues. As DNA, the CDR3 is TGTGCCAGCTCACTCCCGGGACAGGGATGCGAGCAGTACTTC. This codes for CASSLPGQGCEQYF.

In its sample, this clonotype was seen a few times. The rearrangement joins TRBV27 to TRBJ2-2; no firm D call. Germline V CDR1 and CDR2: MNHEY, SMNVEV (reference sequence). CDR3 length: 14 amino acids. V was cut by 6 bases and J by 5 bases, with 13 bases left in between. The CDR3 DNA reads as TGTGCCAGCAGCCACGAAAGACTGACCGGGGAGCTGTTTTTT. Translated, it gives CASSHERLTGELFF.

In the case of this clonotype: Its ends do not fully match the called genes, so a read error is possible. The rearrangement uses TRBV24-1 and TRBJ2-1; the D is unclear. The germline CDR1 and CDR2 sequences are KGHDR and SFDVKD. The CDR3 covers 12 residues. The CDR3 coding sequence is TGTGCCACCAGCACGGAGCTGAATGAGCGGTTCTTC. This encodes CATSTELNERFF.

J is TRBJ1-1 and V is TRBV7-9, with TRBD1 as a possible D gene (6 bases). There are 13 residues in the CDR3. Trimming took off 3 bases at V and 4 bases at J, with 9 bases between the two ends. CDR1 and CDR2 (germline): SEHNR, FQNEAQ (reference sequence). The CDR3 bases are TGTGCCAGCAGCTTTGCAGGGGCCACTGAAGCTTTCTTT. Translating gives CASSFAGATEAFF.

The chain employs TRBV10-3 and TRBJ1-2; 10 bases match TRBD1. The CDR3 totals 15 residues. From germline, CDR1 is ENHRY and CDR2 SYGVKD. J was trimmed by 4 bases and V by 2 bases; bases with no gene match: 4. The chain's CDR3 is CAISEVTGGGYGYTF. In nucleotides, the CDR3 is TGTGCCATCAGTGAGGTGACAGGGGGCGGCTATGGCTACACCTTC.

V usage is TRBV10-3 and J usage is TRBJ2-1; TRBD2 aligns across 10 bases. CDR1 is ENHRY and CDR2 is SYGVKD in the germline V gene. J lost 9 bases, V lost 10 bases, and 9 bases had no gene match. There are 13 residues in the CDR3. The CDR3 is CATRLAGTSEQFF. The CDR3 DNA sequence: TGTGCCACCAGACTAGCGGGTACCTCTGAGCAGTTCTTC.